The TCR beta chain described here comes from a study of blood T cell repertoires in COVID-19. Study in general: Samples of COVID-19 (acute and convalescent) were obtained from the United States, Italy and Spain.

Source study methods: For nucleated cells, counts were estimated from reference gene primer amplification. Clones were sequenced by immunoSEQ multiplex PCR, and TCRdb holds only the in-frame ones, with some missing. V and J calls and clone size follow that table, whereas D and trimming were derived from the DNA. Seen here are around 700,000 clones, around 89% observed once, and the top ten hold 0.2% to 0.3%. The germline V gene encodes CDR1 DFQATT and CDR2 SNEGSKA (reference sequence). The V gene lost 3 bases and the J gene lost 2 bases, with 14 bases spanning the gap. The CDR3 loop spans 15 amino acids.

The sequence derives from a woman aged 18-29 years with acute or convalescent COVID-19. The sample comprised peripheral blood. This chain uses TRBV20-1 with TRBJ2-1, with a tentative D call TRBD2 (7 bases). CDR3 protein: CSASRGGGAYNEQFF. The DNA for the CDR3 is TGCAGTGCTAGTCGAGGCGGGGGCGCCTACAATGAGCAGTTCTTC.